Described below is a single T cell receptor (beta chain) sequence and its context. What it binds is not known. This entry is derived from a study of beta chain features in type 1 diabetes. Overall study: Sorted cell examination encompassed 85 million to 140 million cells across all samples.

The trim removed 3 bases at V and 3 bases at J, leaving 4 bases unmatched. Germline loops: CDR1 SEHNR, CDR2 FQNEAQ (reference sequence). The CDR3 runs to 14 residues. Study-wide results and caveats: In comparison with healthy donors, patients had naive, central memory and Treg TCRB repertoires that appeared more similar.

The whole isolated RNA underwent reverse transcription, so sequencing captured expressed TCRB transcripts. An average of about 3.6 million reads was obtained for naive, central memory and regulatory T cell samples. Here immunoSEQ multiplex PCR was the method, and the copy in TCRdb shows in-frame clones only, minus some. The table shows approximately 330,000 clones, with approximately 10% occurring only once. The receptor was isolated from a woman in her twenties or thirties in good health. The sequencing input was naive CD4+ T cells from blood. The rearrangement uses TRBV7-9 and TRBJ2-5, with 7 positions matching TRBD2. CDR3 DNA: TGTGCCAGCAGCTTGGCGGGAGCCAAAGAGACCCAGTACTTC. It is translated as CASSLAGAKETQYF.